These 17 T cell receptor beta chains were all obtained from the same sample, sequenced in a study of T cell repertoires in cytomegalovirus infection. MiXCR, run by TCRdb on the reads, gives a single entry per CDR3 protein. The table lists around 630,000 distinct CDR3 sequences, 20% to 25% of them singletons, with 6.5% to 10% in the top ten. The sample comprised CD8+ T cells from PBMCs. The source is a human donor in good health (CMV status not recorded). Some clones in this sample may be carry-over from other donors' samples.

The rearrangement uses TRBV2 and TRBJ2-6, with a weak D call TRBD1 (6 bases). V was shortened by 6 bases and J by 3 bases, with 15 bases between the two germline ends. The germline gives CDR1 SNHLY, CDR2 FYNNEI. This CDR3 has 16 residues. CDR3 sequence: CASSPRGRGGANVLTF. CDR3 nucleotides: TGTGCCAGCAGCCCCCGGGGCAGGGGTGGGGCCAACGTCCTGACTTTC.

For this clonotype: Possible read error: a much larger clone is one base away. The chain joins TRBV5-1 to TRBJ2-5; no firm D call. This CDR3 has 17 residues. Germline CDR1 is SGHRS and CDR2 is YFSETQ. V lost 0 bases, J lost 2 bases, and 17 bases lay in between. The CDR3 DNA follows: TGCGCCAGCAGCTTGGACCCACTGGGATTTCGGCAAGAGACCCAGTACTTC. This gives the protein CASSLDPLGFRQETQYF.

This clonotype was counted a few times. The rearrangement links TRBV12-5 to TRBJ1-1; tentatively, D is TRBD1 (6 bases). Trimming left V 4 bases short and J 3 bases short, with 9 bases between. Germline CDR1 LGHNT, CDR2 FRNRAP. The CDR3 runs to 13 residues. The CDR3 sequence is CASGSGQYTEAFF. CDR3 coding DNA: TGTGCTAGTGGTTCCGGACAGTACACTGAAGCTTTCTTT.

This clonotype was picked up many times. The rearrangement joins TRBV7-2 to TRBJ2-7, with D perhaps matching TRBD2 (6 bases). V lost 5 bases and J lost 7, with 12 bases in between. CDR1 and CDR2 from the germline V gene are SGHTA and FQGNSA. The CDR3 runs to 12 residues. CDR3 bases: TGTGCCAGCAGCAGGGACTCCTGGGAGCAGTACTTC. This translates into CASSRDSWEQYF.

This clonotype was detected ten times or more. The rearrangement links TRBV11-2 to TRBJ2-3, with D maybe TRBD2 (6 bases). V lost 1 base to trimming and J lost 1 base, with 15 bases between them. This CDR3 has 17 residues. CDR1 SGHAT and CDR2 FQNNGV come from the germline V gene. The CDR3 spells CASSLGHGGDRTDTQYF. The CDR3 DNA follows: TGTGCCAGCAGCTTAGGGCATGGAGGGGACCGCACAGATACGCAGTATTTT.

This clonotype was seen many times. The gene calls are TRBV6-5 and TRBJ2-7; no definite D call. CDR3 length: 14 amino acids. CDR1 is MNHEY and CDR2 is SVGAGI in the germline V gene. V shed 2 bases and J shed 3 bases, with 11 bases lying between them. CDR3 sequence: CASSYGGSYYEQYF. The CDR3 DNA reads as TGTGCCAGCAGTTACGGCGGCAGCTACTACGAGCAGTACTTC.

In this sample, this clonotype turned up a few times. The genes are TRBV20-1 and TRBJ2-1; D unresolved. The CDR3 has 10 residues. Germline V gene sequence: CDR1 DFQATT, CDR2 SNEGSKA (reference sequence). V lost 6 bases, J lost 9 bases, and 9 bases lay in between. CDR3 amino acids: CSAGRSEQFF. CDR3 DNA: TGCAGTGCCGGGCGGAGTGAGCAGTTCTTC.

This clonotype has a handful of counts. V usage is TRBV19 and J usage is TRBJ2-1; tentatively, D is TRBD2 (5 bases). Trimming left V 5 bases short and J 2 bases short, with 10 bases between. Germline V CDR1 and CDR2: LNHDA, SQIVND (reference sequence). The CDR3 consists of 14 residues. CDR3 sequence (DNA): TGTGCCAGTAGTCGGGGAGCTACCTACAATGAGCAGTTCTTC. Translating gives CASSRGATYNEQFF.

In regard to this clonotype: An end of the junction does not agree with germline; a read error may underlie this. Here the CDR3 DNA reads TGTGCCAGCAGTCCCCCTCTCGGACTAGCGGGGACCTACAATGGGCAGTTCTTC. It yields the protein CASSPPLGLAGTYNGQFF. The chain recombines TRBV6-2 or TRBV6-3 with TRBJ2-1; 12 nucleotides align to TRBD2. The germline V gene has CDR1 MNHEY and CDR2 SVGEGT. This CDR3 is built from 18 residues.

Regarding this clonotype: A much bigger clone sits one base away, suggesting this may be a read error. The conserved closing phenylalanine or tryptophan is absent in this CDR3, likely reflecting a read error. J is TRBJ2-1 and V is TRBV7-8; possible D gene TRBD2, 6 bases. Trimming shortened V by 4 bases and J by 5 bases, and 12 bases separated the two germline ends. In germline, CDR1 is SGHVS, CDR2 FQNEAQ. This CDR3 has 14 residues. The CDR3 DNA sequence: TGTGCCAGCAGCTCCGGGACTGGGAACAATGAGCAGTTCATC. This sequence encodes CASSSGTGNNEQFI.

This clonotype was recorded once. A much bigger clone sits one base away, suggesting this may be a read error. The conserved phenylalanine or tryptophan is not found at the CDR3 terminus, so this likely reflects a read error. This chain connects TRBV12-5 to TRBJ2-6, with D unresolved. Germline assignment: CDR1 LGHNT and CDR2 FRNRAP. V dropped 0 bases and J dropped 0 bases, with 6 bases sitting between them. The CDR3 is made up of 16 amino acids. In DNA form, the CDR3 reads TGTGCTAGTGGTTTGGTACTGAGCTCTGGGGCCAACGTCCTGACTATC. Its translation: CASGLVLSSGANVLTI.

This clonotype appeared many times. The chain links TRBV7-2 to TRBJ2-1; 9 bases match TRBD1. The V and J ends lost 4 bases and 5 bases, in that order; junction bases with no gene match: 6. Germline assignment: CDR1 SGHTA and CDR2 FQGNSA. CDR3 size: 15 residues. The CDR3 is CASSSGQGTNNEQFF. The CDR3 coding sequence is TGTGCCAGCAGCTCCGGACAGGGGACCAACAATGAGCAGTTCTTC.

The CDR3 DNA follows: TGTGCCAGCAGCAACAGTTTGAGGGCCGACGCTACAGATACGCAGTATTTT. Amino acid sequence: CASSNSLRADATDTQYF. V and J are TRBV7-9 and TRBJ2-3; possible D gene TRBD2, 5 bases. V was pared by 5 bases and J by 3 bases, with 21 bases between. The CDR3 spans 17 residues. Germline values: CDR1 SEHNR, CDR2 FQNEAQ (reference sequence).

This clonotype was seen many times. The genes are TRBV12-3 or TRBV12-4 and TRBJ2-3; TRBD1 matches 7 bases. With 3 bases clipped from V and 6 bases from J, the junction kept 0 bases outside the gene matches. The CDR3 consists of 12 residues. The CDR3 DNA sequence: TGTGCCAGCAGTTTGGACAGGGATACGCAGTATTTT. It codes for CASSLDRDTQYF.

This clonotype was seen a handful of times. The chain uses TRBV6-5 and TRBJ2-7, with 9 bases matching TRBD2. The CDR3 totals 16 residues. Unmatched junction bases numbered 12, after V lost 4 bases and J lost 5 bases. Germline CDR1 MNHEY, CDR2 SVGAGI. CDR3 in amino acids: CASSSDQGGGADEQYF. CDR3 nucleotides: TGTGCCAGCAGTTCCGACCAGGGCGGGGGGGCAGACGAGCAGTACTTC.

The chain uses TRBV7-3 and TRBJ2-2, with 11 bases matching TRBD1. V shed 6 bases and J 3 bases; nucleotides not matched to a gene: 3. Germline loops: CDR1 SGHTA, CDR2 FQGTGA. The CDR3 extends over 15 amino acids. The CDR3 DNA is TGTGCCAGCAGGGACAGGGGGCCATACACCGGGGAGCTGTTTTTT. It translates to CASRDRGPYTGELFF.

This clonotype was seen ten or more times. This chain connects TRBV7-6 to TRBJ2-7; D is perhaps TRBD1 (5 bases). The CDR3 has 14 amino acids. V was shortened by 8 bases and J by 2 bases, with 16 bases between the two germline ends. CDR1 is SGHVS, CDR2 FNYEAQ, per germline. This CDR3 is CASGPRAGTYEQYF. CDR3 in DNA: TGTGCCAGCGGGCCCAGGGCCGGAACCTACGAGCAGTACTTC.